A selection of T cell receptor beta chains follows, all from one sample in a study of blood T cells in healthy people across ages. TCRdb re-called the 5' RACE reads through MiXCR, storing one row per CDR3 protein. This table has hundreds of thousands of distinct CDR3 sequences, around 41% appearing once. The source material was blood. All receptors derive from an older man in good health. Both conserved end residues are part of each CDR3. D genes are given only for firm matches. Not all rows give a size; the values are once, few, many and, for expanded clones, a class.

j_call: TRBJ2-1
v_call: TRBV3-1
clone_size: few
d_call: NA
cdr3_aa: CASSQRHREQFF
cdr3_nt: TGTGCCAGCAGCCAACGACATCGTGAGCAGTTCTTC

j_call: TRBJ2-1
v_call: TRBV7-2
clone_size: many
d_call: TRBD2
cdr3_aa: CASSEPGGGYNEQFF
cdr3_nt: TGTGCCAGCAGCGAACCGGGGGGGGGTTACAATGAGCAGTTCTTC

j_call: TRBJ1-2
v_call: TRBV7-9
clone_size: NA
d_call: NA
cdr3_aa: CASSRDITRGYTF
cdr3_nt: TGTGCCAGCAGCAGAGACATTACGAGGGGCTACACCTTC

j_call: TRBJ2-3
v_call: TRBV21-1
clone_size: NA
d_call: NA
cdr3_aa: CASSKPRDSRTDTQYF
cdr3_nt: TGTGCCAGCAGCAAACCCCGGGACAGCCGCACAGATACGCAGTATTTT

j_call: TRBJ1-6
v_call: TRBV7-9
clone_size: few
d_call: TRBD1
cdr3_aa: CASRTGAISPLHF
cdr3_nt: TGTGCCAGCAGGACAGGGGCTATTTCACCCCTCCACTTT

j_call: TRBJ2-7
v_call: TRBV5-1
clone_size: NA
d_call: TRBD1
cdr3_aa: CASSLGSGQPSSYEQYF
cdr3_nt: TGCGCCAGCAGCTTGGGTTCGGGACAGCCTTCTTCCTACGAGCAGTACTTC

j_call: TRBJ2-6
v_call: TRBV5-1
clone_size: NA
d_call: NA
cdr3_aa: CASSRGGTGGFGANVLTF
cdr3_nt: TGCGCCAGCAGCAGAGGGGGGACGGGTGGCTTTGGGGCCAACGTCCTGACTTTC

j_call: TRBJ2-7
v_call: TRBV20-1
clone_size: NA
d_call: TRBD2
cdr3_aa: CSARDGSGGPYEQYF
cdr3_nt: TGCAGTGCTAGAGATGGCAGCGGGGGGCCTTACGAGCAGTACTTC

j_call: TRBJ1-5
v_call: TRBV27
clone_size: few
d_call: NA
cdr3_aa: CASSFTTYQPQHF
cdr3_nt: TGTGCCAGCAGTTTCACCACTTATCAGCCCCAGCATTTT

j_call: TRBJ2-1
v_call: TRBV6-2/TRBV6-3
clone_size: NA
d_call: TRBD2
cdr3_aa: CASRMGLADQETQFF
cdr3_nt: TGTGCCAGCAGGATGGGACTAGCGGACCAAGAGACCCAGTTCTTC

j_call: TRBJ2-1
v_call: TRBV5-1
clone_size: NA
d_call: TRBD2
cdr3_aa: CASSIDIAGASGNEQFF
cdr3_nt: TGCGCCAGCAGCATAGATATAGCGGGGGCCTCCGGTAATGAGCAGTTCTTC